Given below is one T cell receptor (beta chain) in context. This entry is derived from a study of T-cell reconstitution after alpha-beta-depleted transplantation in children. TCRbeta library preparation incorporated unique molecular identifiers. TCRdb used MiXCR to reprocess the PCR reads, holding one entry per CDR3 protein. This sample carries 450,000 to 600,000 distinct CDR3 sequences, about 30% of them seen once, and the ten largest clones take approximately 2.3%. Sample: PBMCs from the stem cell graft donor, taken from the stem cell graft. This TCR was sampled from a human donor who donated a stem cell graft to a child with aplastic anemia.

CDR3 nucleotides: TGTGCCAGCAGTCGACAGGTTTCTGGGGCCAACGTCCTGACTTTC. Translated, it gives CASSRQVSGANVLTF. The chain employs TRBV6-1 and TRBJ2-6; the D gene is possibly TRBD1 (6 bases). This CDR3 has 15 residues. Germline CDR1 and CDR2: MNHNS and SASEGT. Trimming removed 5 bases at V and 1 base at J, with 9 bases between.